This TCR beta chain originates from a study of beta chain features in type 1 diabetes. Study results and limitations: It was not settled here whether HLA type affects TCRB rearrangement. VDJ junctions from type 1 diabetes patients carried fewer insertions and larger deletions.

The entirety of the isolated RNA underwent reverse transcription, so expressed TCRB transcripts were sequenced. Clones were sequenced by immunoSEQ multiplex PCR, and TCRdb holds only the in-frame ones, with some missing. The sample includes approximately 470,000 clones, 30% of them seen just once. Remarks on this clone: Its cognate antigen is unknown.

V lost 2 bases to trimming and J lost 3 bases; unmatched junction nucleotides: 18. This CDR3 is 18 amino acids long. Germline-derived CDR1 and CDR2 are GTSNPN and SVGIG (reference sequence). The chain uses TRBV30 and TRBJ1-1; TRBD1 aligns across 7 bases. The origin of this receptor is a young man in good health. The sequencing sample was made of naive CD4+ T cells from blood. The CDR3 sequence: CAWSTRTGPLPIDTEAFF. CDR3 DNA: TGTGCCTGGAGTACAAGGACAGGTCCTTTACCCATTGACACTGAAGCTTTCTTT.